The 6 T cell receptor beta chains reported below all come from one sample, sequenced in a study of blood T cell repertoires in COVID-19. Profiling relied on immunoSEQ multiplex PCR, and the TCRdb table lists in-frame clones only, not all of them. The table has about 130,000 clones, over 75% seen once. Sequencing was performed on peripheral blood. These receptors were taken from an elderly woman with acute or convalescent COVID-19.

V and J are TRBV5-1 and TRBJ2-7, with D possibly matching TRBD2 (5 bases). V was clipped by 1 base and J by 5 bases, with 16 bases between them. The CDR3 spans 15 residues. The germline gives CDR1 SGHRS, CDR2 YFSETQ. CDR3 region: CASSLNVGLPNEQYF. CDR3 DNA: TGCGCCAGCAGCTTGAACGTCGGACTCCCGAACGAGCAGTACTTC.

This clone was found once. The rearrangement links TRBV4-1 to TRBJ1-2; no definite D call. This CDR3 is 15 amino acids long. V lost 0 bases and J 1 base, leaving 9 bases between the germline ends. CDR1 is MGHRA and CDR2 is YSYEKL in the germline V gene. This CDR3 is CASSQEHTINYGYTF. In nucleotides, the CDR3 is TGCGCCAGCAGCCAAGAACACACTATTAACTATGGCTACACCTTC.

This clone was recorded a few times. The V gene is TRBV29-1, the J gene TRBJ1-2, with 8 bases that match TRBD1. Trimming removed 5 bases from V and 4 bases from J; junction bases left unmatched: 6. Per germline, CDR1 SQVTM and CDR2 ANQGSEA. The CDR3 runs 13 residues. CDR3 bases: TGCAGCGTTACCGACAGGGGAGGCTATGGCTACACCTTC. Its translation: CSVTDRGGYGYTF.

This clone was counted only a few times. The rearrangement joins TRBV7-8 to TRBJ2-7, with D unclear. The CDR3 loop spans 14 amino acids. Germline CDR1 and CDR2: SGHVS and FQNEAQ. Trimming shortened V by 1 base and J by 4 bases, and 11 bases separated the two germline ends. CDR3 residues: CASSLDPNLYEQYF. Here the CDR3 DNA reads TGTGCCAGCAGCTTAGATCCTAACCTTTACGAGCAGTACTTC.

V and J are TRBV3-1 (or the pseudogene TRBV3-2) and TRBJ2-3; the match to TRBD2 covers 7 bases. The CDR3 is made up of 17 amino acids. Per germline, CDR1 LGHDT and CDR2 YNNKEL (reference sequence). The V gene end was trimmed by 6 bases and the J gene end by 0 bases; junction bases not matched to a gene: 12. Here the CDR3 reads CASSKKRAGTSTDTQYF. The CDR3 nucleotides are TGTGCCAGCAGTAAAAAAAGAGCGGGGACTAGCACAGATACGCAGTATTTT.

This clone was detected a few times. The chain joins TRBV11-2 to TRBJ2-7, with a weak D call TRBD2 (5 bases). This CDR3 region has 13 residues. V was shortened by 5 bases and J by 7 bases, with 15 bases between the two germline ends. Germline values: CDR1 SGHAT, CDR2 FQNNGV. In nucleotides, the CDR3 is TGTGCCAGCAGCGGAGGCCCCCTGGGGGAGCAGTACTTC. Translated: CASSGGPLGEQYF.